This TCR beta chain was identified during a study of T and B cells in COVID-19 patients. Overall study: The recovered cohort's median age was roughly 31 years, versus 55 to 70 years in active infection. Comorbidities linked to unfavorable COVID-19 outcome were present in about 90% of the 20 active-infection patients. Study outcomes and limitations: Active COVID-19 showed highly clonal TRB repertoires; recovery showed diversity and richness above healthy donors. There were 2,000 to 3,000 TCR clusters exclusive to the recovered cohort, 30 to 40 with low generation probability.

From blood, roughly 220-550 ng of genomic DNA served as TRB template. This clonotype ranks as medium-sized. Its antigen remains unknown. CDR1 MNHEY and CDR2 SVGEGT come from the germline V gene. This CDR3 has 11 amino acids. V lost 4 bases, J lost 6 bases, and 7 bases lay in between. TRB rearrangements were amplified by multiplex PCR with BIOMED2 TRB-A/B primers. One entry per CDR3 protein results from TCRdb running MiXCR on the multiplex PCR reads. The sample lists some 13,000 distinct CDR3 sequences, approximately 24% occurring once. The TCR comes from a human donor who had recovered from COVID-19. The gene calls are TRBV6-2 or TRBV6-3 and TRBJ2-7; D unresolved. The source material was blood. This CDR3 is CASSSLSEQYF. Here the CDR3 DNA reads TGTGCCAGCAGTTCCTTGAGCGAGCAGTACTTC.